This entry is about one T cell receptor (beta chain). It lacks a known antigen. No base qualities exist here, and no much larger clone lies one base off it. CDR1 is given as KGHSH and CDR2 as LQKENI, both from the germline V gene. The CDR3 covers 15 residues, taking in both the cysteine and the phenylalanine. Kept here is only the CDR3 DNA, which spans 45 bases and is read in frame from base 1. V lost 5 bases and J lost 6 bases; the stretch between them is 16 bases long. This specimen comes from a study of cytomegalovirus exposure and HLA in healthy donors (dated by TCRdb to the late 2010s). Looking at the study overall: An earlier analysis of approximately 640 of the donors reported 276 Gb of sequence data and some 100 million unique TCR beta sequences from about 179 million T cells. Roughly 300 gigabases of sequencing data and 78 million or so unique TCR sequences were included in an early release covering around 600 HLA-typed donors. Among the approximately 400 genotyped donors, approximately 77% belonged to the genetic ancestry cluster associated with self-reported Caucasian donors. The aim of the study was to test whether cataloging public T cell receptors could identify signatures of past pathogen exposure. The T cell repertoires of 700 or so subjects were profiled by immunosequencing and related to cytomegalovirus serostatus. Along with the 666-subject first cohort, a separate validation cohort of around 120 different subjects was used. The study combined high-throughput TCR immunosequencing, statistical association of individual TCRs with disease status, and machine learning to predict cytomegalovirus infection status. In a later analysis, previously published TCR beta repertoires from hundreds of donors were re-analyzed and high-resolution HLA genotyping was added so that TCR occurrence patterns could be studied. Rather than using new phenotypic data, the later analysis identified candidate immune exposures from TCR beta sequences and from how often those sequences occurred across donors. An earlier analysis of 587 of the donors applied high-throughput TCR beta sequencing to assess whether each TCR beta V gene segment acted as functional or pseudogenic. Donor age, sex, ethnicity and CMV serostatus were collected together with the repertoire data. A later genetic analysis used genome-wide SNP genotypes for about three fifths of the 666 donors, treating that subset as a discovery cohort. All discovery cohort repertoires had been generated on a single sequencing platform. Both class I and class II loci were covered by HLA typing, at four-digit resolution. Typing coverage varied by locus: about 620-630 donors for A, B, C, DRB1 and DQB1; approximately 520 for DQA1; over 600 for DPA1; approximately 450 for DPB1. Because of strong linkage in the cohort, 5 or 6 DR-DQ haplotypes were treated as single units for association and clustering. Across 398 genotyped donors of the cohort, an average of roughly 250,000 unique TCR beta nucleotide sequences per donor were sequenced, and 15% to 20% of those sequences were non-productive. Overall study results and their limits: According to the authors, the approach could potentially be generalized to other disease states and immunological phenotypes. In vitro tests confirmed that a few of the cytomegalovirus-associated TCR beta chains recognize cytomegalovirus antigens. Correlated functional status among segregating V segments might reflect linkage disequilibrium, but an unknown experimental factor could not be ruled out. The sequencing pipeline was judged likely to have produced a cluster of highly shared sequence variants as a technical artifact. Compared with the approximately 670-donor mean, donors in an Asian-associated ancestry cluster had fewer N-insertions in productive TCRs, according to a later genetic analysis. In both the original and validation cohorts, the classifier was reported to diagnose cytomegalovirus status with high specificity and sensitivity. In a later genetic analysis, a missense DCLRE1C variant was associated with V-gene and J-gene trimming of TCR beta chains, and the association was replicated in an independent cohort. Most CMV-associated TCR beta chains appeared to be HLA-restricted in a later analysis, and the HLA associations seemed to be driven largely by CMV exposure. In an earlier analysis of some 550 of the donors, most TCR beta V segments were observed in productive rearrangements about 87% or about 30% of the time, broadly matching IMGT annotations. While some public TCRs were present in many individuals, most TCR sequences turned up only very rarely across donors. Presence/absence analyses assumed roughly uniform sequencing depth across donors, an assumption that may not hold. For the cohort, immune exposure information was limited to CMV serostatus. The 87-base-pair reads could not distinguish some IMGT-functional V segments, including TRBV6-2 and TRBV6-3, so those segments were excluded. In a later analysis, the rate of TCR association differed among HLA loci, with DRB1 alleles having the most associated TCRs and HLA-C alleles having the fewest. HLA typing was unavailable for some donors at each locus, so association tests used only the typed subset. This cohort had only TCR beta chains sequenced, and the lack of alpha or paired-chain data limited which features could be detected. When HLA alleles, especially DR and DQ, strongly co-occurred, attributing TCR associations to individual alleles was difficult. Because counts were too low, some 16 rarely observed V segments, including chromosome 9 orphons, were excluded from the earlier analysis of 587 of the donors. In a later analysis, HLA-associated TCR beta chains were found to be more clonally expanded and to have lower generation probabilities than equally common non-associated chains. A further reported finding was that TCR beta sequences accurately predicted the HLA-A and HLA-B alleles for most subjects in the first cohort. Specific HLA alleles were associated with around 18,000 TCR beta sequences at a false discovery rate of 0.05 in a later analysis. Several of the top co-occurrence clusters appeared to be linked to parvovirus B19, influenza, CMV and Epstein-Barr virus, according to a later analysis. A total of 150 to 200 TCR beta chains were listed by the study as associated with cytomegalovirus.

The cohort was made up of 500 to 850 healthy bone marrow donors. All cohort members were sampled while nominally healthy, although unrecorded immune exposures were likely present. The donor tested CMV seropositive and was one of the 289 seropositive cohort members. A peripheral blood sample was collected from each donor, and TCR beta sequencing was performed on peripheral blood mononuclear cells. Genomic DNA was extracted from the blood cell samples with the Qiagen DNeasy Blood Extraction Kit. Libraries came from the immunoSEQ multiplex PCR assay. A mixture of 60 forward primers for TCR Vbeta segments and 13 reverse primers for TCR Jbeta segments was used in the multiplex PCR. Amplification of the CDR3 region of rearranged TCR beta genes was performed with a multiplex PCR assay on genomic DNA. Amplified TCR beta libraries were sequenced as 87-base-pair reads on the Illumina HiSeq System. Regarding the original processing steps: Across the 500 to 700 repertoires, a later analysis counted 75 million to 90 million unique TCR beta chains, 9.5 million to 12 million of which were shared by at least two donors. A nearest-neighbor algorithm error-corrected the raw reads and collapsed the reads into unique sequences, merging closely related sequences to remove PCR and sequencing errors. To assign V, D and J gene segments, CDR3 sequences were aligned to IMGT reference sequences. For a sequence to be retained, a match of at least six nucleotides was required to both a V gene segment and a J gene segment. A rearrangement counted as productive if the CDR3 had no stop codons and remained in frame with V and J, and every other rearrangement counted as non-productive. CDR3 was defined according to IMGT convention as the region running from the second conserved V-encoded cysteine to the conserved J-encoded phenylalanine. The earlier analysis of 587 of the donors excluded sequences that lacked an unambiguous match to a single V gene segment. An earlier analysis of several hundred of the donors called V segments functional above 56.7% productive rearrangements and segregating when the between-donor standard deviation exceeded 5%. To diagnose cytomegalovirus status from the catalog of TCR beta chain sequences, a statistical classification framework was built. In a later analysis, TCR nucleotide sequences were compared against IMGT/GENE-DB human TR gene sequences so that V and J genes could be assigned. Using the TCRdist pipeline, a later analysis assigned CDR3 sequences along with most-parsimonious VDJ recombination scenarios. In a later analysis, every TCR beta chain was defined by the combination of its CDR3 amino acid sequence and its V-gene family, and reads without a unique V-gene family were dropped. To address suspected cross-contamination and a sequencing artifact, a later analysis removed a few hundred highly shared, low-generation-probability nucleotide sequences. In a later analysis, a clonal expansion index for each public chain was calculated from normalized within-repertoire ranks of inferred template counts. A later analysis computed generation probabilities with a VDJ recombination model fitted to out-of-frame rearrangements, and checked the results against IGoR. In a later analysis, hypergeometric tests were used to score TCR-TCR, TCR-HLA and TCR-CMV co-occurrence, with a repertoire-size bias correction applied to TCR pairs. To estimate false discovery rates, a later analysis permuted the HLA or CMV assignments 20 times. In a later analysis, co-occurring TCRs were grouped using DBSCAN, and TCRdist sequence similarity was added for clustering within HLA-allele-positive subsets. Co-occurrence clustering excluded repertoires with fewer than 30,000 or more than 120,000 public chains, plus five with anomalous nucleotide sharing. The source is immuneACCESS, and TCRdb retained only in-frame sequences with V and J called. Part of the clones is not carried over; for the studies checked, unresolved V genes explain less than half of this, and the remainder is unexplained. The DNA gave D and trimming, while V, J and clone size come from that table. Recorded for this sample are 200,000 to 300,000 clones; about 83% of them occurred a single time. The ten largest account for roughly 2% of the sample.

The rearranged chain carries TRBV18 and TRBJ1-4; TRBD1 is possibly the D segment (6 matching bases). The clonotype originates from a woman between 40 and 55 years old in good health and CMV-seropositive. The sequencing input was PBMCs. The CDR3 region reads CASSASTGQYEKLFF. The nucleotide sequence reads TGTGCCAGCTCAGCCTCGACAGGACAGTATGAAAAACTGTTTTTT.